This T cell receptor beta chain is from a study of T cells after yellow fever vaccination. Between the trimmed V and J ends, which lost 2 bases and 2 bases, there was a span of 6 bases. This CDR3 is 13 amino acids long. CDR1 SGHAT and CDR2 FQNNGV come from the germline V gene. Whole-study results and caveats: Abundant bulk-derived clonotypes could contaminate FACS-sorted repertoires. Once the booster was given, most primary-vaccination clones reappeared, at just over 95% for CD4 and approximately 88% for CD8.

5'RACE template switching produced TCR cDNA carrying a universal primer site and UMIs. TCRdb recomputed calls from the 5' RACE reads with MiXCR, one row per CDR3 protein. The sample consists of some 69,000 distinct CDR3 sequences, 5.5% to 7.5% of them appearing once. In this sample, this clonotype turned up many times. What it binds is not known. This clonotype was obtained from a man younger than 35 who received the YFV17D yellow fever vaccine. The chain links TRBV11-2 to TRBJ2-5; D not certain. Material: CD4+ T cells sorted from PBMCs, obtained around 15 days after the first yellow fever vaccination. The CDR3 here is CASSLSSQETQYF. CDR3 DNA: TGTGCCAGCAGCTTATCGAGTCAAGAGACCCAGTACTTC.